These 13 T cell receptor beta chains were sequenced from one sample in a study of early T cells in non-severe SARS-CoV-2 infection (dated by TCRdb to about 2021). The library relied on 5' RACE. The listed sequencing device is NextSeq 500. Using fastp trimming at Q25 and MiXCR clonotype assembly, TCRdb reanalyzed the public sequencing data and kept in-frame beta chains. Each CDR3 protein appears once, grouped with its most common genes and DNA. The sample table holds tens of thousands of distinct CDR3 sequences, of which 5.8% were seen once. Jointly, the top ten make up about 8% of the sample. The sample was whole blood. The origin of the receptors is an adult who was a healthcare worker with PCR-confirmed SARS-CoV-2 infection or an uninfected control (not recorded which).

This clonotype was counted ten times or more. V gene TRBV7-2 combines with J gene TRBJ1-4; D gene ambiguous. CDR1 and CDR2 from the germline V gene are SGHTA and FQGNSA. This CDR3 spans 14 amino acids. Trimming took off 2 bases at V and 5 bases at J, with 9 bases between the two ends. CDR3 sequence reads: CASSLSGRNEKLFF. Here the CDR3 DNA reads TGTGCCAGCAGCTTATCGGGCAGAAATGAAAAACTGTTTTTT.

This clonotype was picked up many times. This CDR3 reads CATSREGRSYNEQFF. CDR3 in DNA: TGTGCCACCAGCAGAGAGGGGAGGTCCTACAATGAGCAGTTCTTC. J is TRBJ2-1 and V is TRBV15, with D perhaps TRBD2 (6 bases). The CDR3 loop spans 15 amino acids. V lost 0 bases and J 1 base, leaving 7 bases between the germline ends. Germline loops: CDR1 LNHNV, CDR2 YYDKDF (reference sequence). Combining the CDR3 with reference TRBV15 and TRBJ2-1 gives the whole variable domain DAMVIQNPRYQVTQFGKPVTLSCSQTLNHNVMYWYQQKSSQAPKLLFHYYDKDFNNEADTPDNFQSRRPNTSFCFLDIRSPGLGDTAMYLCATSREGRSYNEQFFGPGTRLTVL.

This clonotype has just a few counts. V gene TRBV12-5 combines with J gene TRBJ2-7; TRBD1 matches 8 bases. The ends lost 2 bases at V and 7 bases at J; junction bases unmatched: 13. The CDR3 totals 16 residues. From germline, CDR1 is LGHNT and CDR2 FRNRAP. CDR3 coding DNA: TGTGCTAGTGGTTTGCCTCTGTCAGGGGGCGCGGGGGAGCAGTACTTC. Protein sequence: CASGLPLSGGAGEQYF.

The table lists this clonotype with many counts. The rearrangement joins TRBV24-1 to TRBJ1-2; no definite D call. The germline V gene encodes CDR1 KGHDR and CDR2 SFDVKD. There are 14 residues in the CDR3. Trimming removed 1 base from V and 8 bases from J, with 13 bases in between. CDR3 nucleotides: TGTGCCACCAGTGATTTCGGCGCCTCCCACGGCTACACCTTC. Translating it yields CATSDFGASHGYTF.

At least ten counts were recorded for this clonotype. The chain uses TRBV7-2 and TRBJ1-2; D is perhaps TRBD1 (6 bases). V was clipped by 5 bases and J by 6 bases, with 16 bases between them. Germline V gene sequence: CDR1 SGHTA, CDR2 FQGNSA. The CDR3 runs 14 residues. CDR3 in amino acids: CASSQRGFGDGYTF. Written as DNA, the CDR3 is TGTGCCAGCAGCCAGAGGGGGTTCGGAGATGGCTACACCTTC.

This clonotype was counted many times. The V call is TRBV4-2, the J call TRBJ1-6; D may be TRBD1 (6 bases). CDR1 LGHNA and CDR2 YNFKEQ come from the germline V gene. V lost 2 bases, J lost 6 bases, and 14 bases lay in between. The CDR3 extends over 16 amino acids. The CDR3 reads CASSQPQGRGNSPLHF. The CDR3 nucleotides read TGTGCCAGCAGCCAACCACAGGGCCGAGGTAATTCACCCCTCCACTTT.

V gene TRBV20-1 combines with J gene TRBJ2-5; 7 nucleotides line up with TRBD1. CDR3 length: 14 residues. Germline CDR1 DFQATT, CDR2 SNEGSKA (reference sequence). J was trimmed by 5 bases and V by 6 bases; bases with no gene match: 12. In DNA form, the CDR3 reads TGCAGTGCCGAAATGACAGGGCTAGGGGAGACCCAGTACTTC. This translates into CSAEMTGLGETQYF.

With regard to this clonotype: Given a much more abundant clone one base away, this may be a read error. The chain's CDR3 is CASSSQDSQGYTF. DNA of the CDR3: TGTGCCAGCAGTTCACAGGACTCCCAAGGCTACACCTTC. The chain employs TRBV14 and TRBJ1-2, with D possibly matching TRBD1 (5 bases). The CDR3 has 13 residues. CDR1 and CDR2 (germline): SGHDN, FVKESK. Trimming removed 6 bases from V and 8 bases from J, with 16 bases in between. Supplemented by reference TRBV14 and TRBJ1-2, the full variable domain reads EAGVTQFPSHSVIEKGQTVTLRCDPISGHDNLYWYRRVMGKEIKFLLHFVKESKQDESGMPNNRFLAERTGGTYSTLKVQPAELEDSGVYFCASSSQDSQGYTFGSGTRLTVV.

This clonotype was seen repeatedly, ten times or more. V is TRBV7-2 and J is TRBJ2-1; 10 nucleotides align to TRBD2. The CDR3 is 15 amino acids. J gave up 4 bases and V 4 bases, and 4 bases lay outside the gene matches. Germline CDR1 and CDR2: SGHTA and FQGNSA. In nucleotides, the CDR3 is TGTGCCAGCAGCTGGACTAGCGGTACTTACAATGAGCAGTTCTTC. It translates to CASSWTSGTYNEQFF.

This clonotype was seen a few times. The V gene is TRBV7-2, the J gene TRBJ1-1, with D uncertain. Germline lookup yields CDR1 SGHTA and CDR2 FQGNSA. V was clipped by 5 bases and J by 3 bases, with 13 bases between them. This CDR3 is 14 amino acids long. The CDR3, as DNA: TGTGCCAGCAGCCACTCTGGCGGCGACACTGAAGCTTTCTTT. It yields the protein CASSHSGGDTEAFF.

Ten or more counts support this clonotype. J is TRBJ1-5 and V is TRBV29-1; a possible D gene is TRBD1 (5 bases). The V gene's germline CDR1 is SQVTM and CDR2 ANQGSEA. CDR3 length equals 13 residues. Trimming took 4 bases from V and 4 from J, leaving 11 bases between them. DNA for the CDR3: TGCAGCGTTGCAGGGAATTGGAATCAGCCCCAGCATTTT. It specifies CSVAGNWNQPQHF.

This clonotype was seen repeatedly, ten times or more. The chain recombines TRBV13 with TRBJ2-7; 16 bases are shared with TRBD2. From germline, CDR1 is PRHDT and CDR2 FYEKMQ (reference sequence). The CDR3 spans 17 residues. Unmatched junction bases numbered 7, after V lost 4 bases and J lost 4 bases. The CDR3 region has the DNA TGTGCCAGCAGCTCGGGACTAGCGGGAGGGGGGCAATACGAGCAGTACTTC. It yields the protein CASSSGLAGGGQYEQYF.

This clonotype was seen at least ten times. CDR3 amino acids: CASSLVAGLYQETQYF. The CDR3, as DNA: TGTGCCAGCAGCTTAGTGGCGGGCCTGTACCAAGAGACCCAGTACTTC. This chain joins TRBV7-2 and TRBJ2-5; a possible D gene is TRBD2 (5 bases). CDR1 is SGHTA and CDR2 is FQGNSA in the germline V gene. The CDR3 totals 16 residues. V dropped 1 base and J dropped 0 bases, with 12 bases sitting between them.